The 18 T cell receptor beta chains below come from one sample, sequenced in a study of blood T cell repertoires in COVID-19 (dated by TCRdb to 2018 to 2021). Receptor libraries were prepared by the immunoSEQ multiplex PCR assay. Imported from immuneACCESS, the table was reduced by TCRdb to in-frame sequences with V and J called. These copies leave out some clones; in studies compared against another copy, an unresolved V gene accounts for under half, and the cause of the remainder is not known. The sample contains about 140,000 clones, over 80% of them found a single time. Clones ranked in the top ten supply 1.5% to 2% of the sample. The sequenced material came from peripheral blood. The receptors come from a woman between 45 and 60 years old with acute or convalescent COVID-19.

V usage is TRBV7-2 and J usage is TRBJ1-2, with 9 positions matching TRBD1. Germline CDR1 and CDR2: SGHTA and FQGNSA. With V trimmed by 4 bases and J by 8 bases, 5 bases remained unmatched. The CDR3 totals 13 residues. The CDR3 here is CASSYRTGDGYTF. The CDR3 DNA reads as TGTGCCAGCAGCTACAGGACAGGGGACGGCTACACCTTC.

The chain couples TRBV5-1 to TRBJ2-7; maybe TRBD1 (6 bases). CDR1 SGHRS and CDR2 YFSETQ come from the germline V gene. The V end lost 7 bases, the J end lost 0 bases, and 17 bases lay between the germline ends. This CDR3 is built from 15 residues. The CDR3 sequence: CASRPWDTTSYEQYF. CDR3 DNA sequence: TGCGCCAGCCGTCCGTGGGACACTACCTCCTACGAGCAGTACTTC.

The DNA of the CDR3 is TGTGCCAGCAGCTTTTCCGGGCGCAGGGCTTATGGCTACACCTTC. As protein: CASSFSGRRAYGYTF. The chain joins TRBV5-6 to TRBJ1-2, with a weak D call TRBD1 (5 bases). V dropped 2 bases and J dropped 5 bases, with 16 bases sitting between them. Germline V gives CDR1 SGHDT, CDR2 YYEEEE. This CDR3 has 15 amino acids.

This clone has only one observation. The chain carries TRBV28 and TRBJ2-7; D not certain. Germline V gene sequence: CDR1 MDHEN, CDR2 SYDVKM. The CDR3 is 12 residues long. Trimming pared 8 bases from V and 3 bases from J, leaving 11 bases between. The CDR3 region has the DNA TGTGCCAGCCGAACGTCGGGCTACGAGCAGTACTTC. Protein product: CASRTSGYEQYF.

This clone was picked up a small number of times. The chain carries TRBV28 and TRBJ1-6; perhaps TRBD1 as D (6 bases). Germline CDR1 MDHEN, CDR2 SYDVKM. The CDR3 is 12 amino acids. V dropped 10 bases and J dropped 13 bases, with 17 bases sitting between them. The chain's CDR3 is CATRDTGAPLHF. The CDR3 DNA reads TGTGCCACCCGGGACACCGGGGCCCCCCTCCACTTT.

This rearrangement joins TRBV6-6 to TRBJ1-4, with a tentative D call TRBD1 (5 bases). The CDR3 covers 14 residues. Between the trimmed V and J ends, which lost 4 bases and 11 bases, there was a span of 17 bases. The germline CDR1 and CDR2 sequences are MNHNY and SVGAGI (reference sequence). In DNA form, the CDR3 reads TGTGCCAGCAGTTCGATAACAGGCGTCGGGAAACTGTTTTTT. Its translation: CASSSITGVGKLFF.

About this clone: One end of the junction does not line up with germline, which may come from a read error. The chain recombines TRBV7-7 with TRBJ2-5; TRBD2 agrees at 8 bases. There are 15 residues in the CDR3. Germline CDR1 is SSHAT and CDR2 is FNYEAQ (reference sequence). CDR3 amino acids: CASSFGGGLAETQYF. In nucleotides, the CDR3 is TGTGCTAGCAGCTTCGGCGGGGGGCTAGCAGAGACCCAGTACTTC.

This clone has a single count. CDR3 DNA sequence: TGTGCCTGGAGCCCCATTGGACAGACGGAGACCCAGTACTTC. Amino acids: CAWSPIGQTETQYF. The V call is TRBV30, the J call TRBJ2-5; D is possibly TRBD1 (6 bases). This CDR3 spans 14 amino acids. V was shortened by 3 bases and J by 5 bases, with 16 bases between the two germline ends. Germline V CDR1 and CDR2: GTSNPN, SVGIG (reference sequence).

The rearrangement joins TRBV5-6 to TRBJ2-2; 7 bases agree with TRBD2. The CDR3 covers 15 residues. CDR1 is SGHDT and CDR2 is YYEEEE in the germline V gene. The trim removed 4 bases at V and 0 bases at J, leaving 3 bases unmatched. The CDR3 sequence: CASSESGANTGELFF. CDR3 in DNA: TGTGCCAGCAGCGAAAGCGGGGCGAACACCGGGGAGCTGTTTTTT.

The chain is built from TRBV6-5 and TRBJ1-6; 10 bases are shared with TRBD1. Germline assignment: CDR1 MNHEY and CDR2 SVGAGI. The trim removed 10 bases at V and 4 bases at J, leaving 7 bases unmatched. This CDR3 has 15 residues. CDR3: CAKGTGAIYNSPLHF. CDR3 bases: TGTGCCAAGGGGACAGGGGCCATATATAATTCACCCCTCCACTTT.

The chain has TRBV11-1 and TRBJ1-5; no definite D call. Per germline, CDR1 SGHAT and CDR2 FQDESV (reference sequence). This CDR3 has 13 amino acids. Trimming pared 3 bases from V and 2 bases from J, leaving 5 bases between. The CDR3 nucleotides are TGTGCCAGCAGCTTCGGAGGCAATCAGCCCCAGCATTTT. Amino acid sequence: CASSFGGNQPQHF. Drawing the rest from reference TRBV11-1 and TRBJ1-5, the complete variable domain is EAEVAQSPRYKITEKSQAVAFWCDPISGHATLYWYRQILGQGPELLVQFQDESVVDDSQLPKDRFSAERLKGVDSTLKIQPAELGDSAMYLCASSFGGNQPQHFGDGTRLSIL.

Concerning this clone itself: Other DNA sequences in the sample encode the same CDR3. The rearrangement links TRBV27 to TRBJ1-1; D is uncertain. CDR3 length: 13 residues. Trimming took 0 bases from V and 1 from J, leaving 3 bases between them. From germline, CDR1 is MNHEY and CDR2 SMNVEV (reference sequence). The CDR3 DNA follows: TGTGCCAGCAGTTTATCGAGGAACACTGAAGCTTTCTTT. This gives the protein CASSLSRNTEAFF.

The chain couples TRBV19 to TRBJ1-6; D is ambiguous. There are 14 residues in the CDR3. The ends were cut back, 8 bases at V and 5 bases at J, with 13 bases in the middle. From germline, CDR1 is LNHDA and CDR2 SQIVND (reference sequence). The CDR3 DNA sequence: TGTGCCAGTTCGTTGGCAAATAATAATTCACCCCTCCACTTT. It encodes CASSLANNNSPLHF.

The rearrangement uses TRBV5-1 and TRBJ1-1; no clear D. Germline values: CDR1 SGHRS, CDR2 YFSETQ. This CDR3 region has 13 residues. The V gene lost 7 bases and the J gene lost 1 base, with 11 bases spanning the gap. The CDR3 nucleotides read TGCGCCAGCCACCTAACAGAGAACACTGAAGCTTTCTTT. The encoded protein is CASHLTENTEAFF.

The V call is TRBV19, the J call TRBJ1-2; 9 bases line up with TRBD1. The J segment lost 6 bases and the V segment lost 6 bases, leaving 5 bases of the junction unmatched. CDR3 length: 13 residues. Per germline, CDR1 LNHDA and CDR2 SQIVND (reference sequence). For the CDR3, the DNA is TGTGCCAGTAGCGAACAGGGGGCTAATGGCTACACCTTC. Encoded protein: CASSEQGANGYTF.

The J gene is TRBJ2-3, the V gene TRBV6-1, with 11 bases that match TRBD2. The length of the CDR3 is 16 residues. The trim removed 1 base at V and 4 bases at J, leaving 4 bases unmatched. Per the germline V gene, CDR1 is MNHNS and CDR2 is SASEGT. The CDR3 region is CASSEGSGRAADTQYF. CDR3 DNA: TGTGCCAGCAGTGAAGGTAGCGGGAGGGCCGCAGATACGCAGTATTTT.

V is TRBV7-9 and J is TRBJ2-7, with D perhaps TRBD2 (5 bases). Per the germline V gene, CDR1 is SEHNR and CDR2 is FQNEAQ (reference sequence). Trimming pared 2 bases from V and 2 bases from J, leaving 10 bases between. The CDR3 consists of 14 residues. CDR3 in amino acids: CASSLLGSPYEQYF. The DNA for the CDR3 is TGTGCCAGCAGCTTATTGGGGAGCCCCTACGAGCAGTACTTC.

The chain employs TRBV29-1 and TRBJ1-2; D unresolved. The V gene's germline CDR1 is SQVTM and CDR2 ANQGSEA. The CDR3 spans 13 residues. V lost 4 bases to trimming and J lost 2 bases, with 11 bases between them. The CDR3 loop reads CSVVSQRNYGYTF. CDR3 in DNA: TGCAGCGTTGTATCGCAGCGCAACTATGGCTACACCTTC.